What follows are 15 T cell receptor beta chains derived from one specimen sequenced in a study of blood T cell repertoires in COVID-19 (TCRdb year 2020). Library generation was performed with the immunoSEQ multiplex PCR assay. The immuneACCESS repertoire file appears here via TCRdb, limited to in-frame rearrangements. These files lack a portion of the clones; in checked studies, under half of the deficit traces to unresolved V genes, and the cause of the others is not known. The sample records approximately 210,000 clones, 88% of which are singletons. The ten most abundant clones make up about 4.4% of the sample. The sample comprised peripheral blood. All receptors come from a human donor in a cohort sampled during active COVID-19.

The chain recombines TRBV5-5 with TRBJ2-2, with 7 bases lining up with TRBD2. The V segment lost 3 bases and the J segment 6 bases; nucleotides outside the gene matches: 11. There are 16 residues in the CDR3. In germline, CDR1 is SGHKS, CDR2 YYEKEE (reference sequence). The CDR3 nucleotides are TGTGCCAGCAGCTCTGTTGGGGGGAGGGCCCCCGGGGAGCTGTTTTTT. This gives the protein CASSSVGGRAPGELFF.

The chain has TRBV7-2 and TRBJ2-1, with a possible D match to TRBD2 (6 bases). The CDR3 is made up of 17 amino acids. CDR1 is SGHTA, CDR2 FQGNSA, per germline. V was cut by 1 base and J by 0 bases, with 13 bases left in between. This chain's CDR3 is CASSLGSGDSSYNEQFF. DNA for the CDR3: TGTGCCAGCAGCTTAGGTTCGGGGGATAGCTCCTACAATGAGCAGTTCTTC.

As to this clone: In the same sample, other DNA sequences code for this CDR3. The chain uses TRBV20-1 and TRBJ2-7; weak D call: TRBD2 (6 bases). V was shortened by 5 bases and J by 4 bases, with 9 bases between the two germline ends. Germline values: CDR1 DFQATT, CDR2 SNEGSKA (reference sequence). The CDR3 spans 11 residues. CDR3 DNA sequence: TGCAGTGCTCCACGGGGGTACGAGCAGTACTTC. Translating gives CSAPRGYEQYF.

This clone was detected a few times. V gene TRBV27 combines with J gene TRBJ1-1; 7 nucleotides line up with TRBD1. The CDR3 consists of 16 residues. V was clipped by 5 bases and J by 0 bases; unmatched bases: 9. Germline V gene data show CDR1 as MNHEY and CDR2 as SMNVEV (reference sequence). The CDR3 coding sequence is TGTGCCAGCAGTCAGCGGACAGGATCTATGAACACTGAAGCTTTCTTT. Protein product: CASSQRTGSMNTEAFF.

The CDR3: CASSRQALSGYTF. The DNA of the CDR3 is TGTGCCAGTTCTCGACAGGCCCTCAGTGGCTACACCTTC. The chain joins TRBV6-5 to TRBJ1-2, with D maybe TRBD1 (6 bases). This CDR3 region has 13 residues. V lost 9 bases, J lost 7 bases, and 18 bases lay in between. CDR1 is MNHEY and CDR2 is SVGAGI in the germline V gene.

The V gene is TRBV7-2, the J gene TRBJ2-1; no firm D call. The CDR3 is 14 amino acids. Trimming took off 5 bases at V and 3 bases at J, with 11 bases between the two ends. Germline V gene sequence: CDR1 SGHTA, CDR2 FQGNSA. The chain's CDR3 is CASSHGGVYNEQFF. The CDR3, as DNA: TGTGCCAGCAGCCACGGTGGAGTCTACAATGAGCAGTTCTTC.

V usage is TRBV27 and J usage is TRBJ2-7; TRBD2 might be the D (5 bases). CDR3 length: 14 amino acids. Between the trimmed V and J ends, which lost 4 bases and 0 bases, there was a span of 10 bases. From germline, CDR1 is MNHEY and CDR2 SMNVEV (reference sequence). CDR3 nucleotide sequence: TGTGCCAGCAGTTCTAGCAGAAGCTCCTACGAGCAGTACTTC. Its protein product is CASSSSRSSYEQYF.

The V and J genes are TRBV11-2 and TRBJ2-1; 7 bases match TRBD2. Per germline, CDR1 SGHAT and CDR2 FQNNGV. J was trimmed by 6 bases and V by 0 bases; bases with no gene match: 5. The CDR3 sequence is 15 residues long. CDR3 in DNA: TGTGCCAGCAGCTTAGAGATGGGGGGGTTCAATGAGCAGTTCTTC. Translating it yields CASSLEMGGFNEQFF. Supplemented by reference TRBV11-2 and TRBJ2-1, the full variable domain reads EAGVAQSPRYKIIEKRQSVAFWCNPISGHATLYWYQQILGQGPKLLIQFQNNGVVDDSQLPKDRFSAERLKGVDSTLKIQPAKLEDSAVYLCASSLEMGGFNEQFFGPGTRLTVL.

V is TRBV6-2 or TRBV6-3 and J is TRBJ1-1; possibly TRBD1 for D (6 bases). V was pared by 2 bases and J by 5 bases, with 21 bases between. The germline gives CDR1 MNHEY, CDR2 SVGEGT. There are 17 residues in the CDR3. DNA for the CDR3: TGTGCCAGCAGTTACCCCCATTCAGGGGCTCGGGGTACTGAAGCTTTCTTT. It encodes CASSYPHSGARGTEAFF.

V usage is TRBV7-6 and J usage is TRBJ1-1, with 7 bases that match TRBD1. Losses at the gene ends were 4 bases for V and 2 bases for J; bases not matched to a gene: 13. CDR3 length: 17 residues. Germline V gene data show CDR1 as SGHVS and CDR2 as FNYEAQ. CDR3 bases: TGTGCCAGCAGCTCATGGCCTGACAGGGACGGTAACACTGAAGCTTTCTTT. It yields the protein CASSSWPDRDGNTEAFF. Complete variable domain (other parts from reference TRBV7-6 and TRBJ1-1): GAGVSQSPRYKVTKRGQDVALRCDPISGHVSLYWYRQALGQGPEFLTYFNYEAQQDKSGLPNDRFSAERPEGSISTLTIQRTEQRDSAMYRCASSSWPDRDGNTEAFFGQGTRLTVV.

The chain couples TRBV7-9 to TRBJ2-3; tentatively, D is TRBD2 (5 bases). The CDR3 is 15 residues long. V dropped 0 bases and J dropped 2 bases, with 9 bases sitting between them. Germline V CDR1 and CDR2: SEHNR, FQNEAQ (reference sequence). DNA of the CDR3: TGTGCCAGCAGCTTAGCAACGGGGAACACAGATACGCAGTATTTT. Its translation is CASSLATGNTDTQYF.

In nucleotides, the CDR3 is TGTGCCAGCAGCACCGGACTAGCGGGGGTTATTAGCACAGATACGCAGTATTTT. Residues: CASSTGLAGVISTDTQYF. This chain joins TRBV7-8 and TRBJ2-3; 13 nucleotides align to TRBD2. Germline values: CDR1 SGHVS, CDR2 FQNEAQ. V was pared by 5 bases and J by 0 bases, with 8 bases of the junction left unmatched. This CDR3 contains 18 residues.

The chain is built from TRBV28 and TRBJ2-1, with TRBD1 matching 7 bases. The germline CDR1 and CDR2 sequences are MDHEN and SYDVKM. V dropped 6 bases and J dropped 5; count of bases not matched to a gene: 7. The CDR3 extends over 14 amino acids. The CDR3 sequence is CASRETGPNNEQFF. CDR3 sequence (DNA): TGTGCCAGCAGGGAGACAGGGCCCAACAATGAGCAGTTCTTC.

This clone was detected once. V gene TRBV4-3 combines with J gene TRBJ1-1; D uncertain. Per germline, CDR1 LGHNA and CDR2 YSLEER. The CDR3 has 15 amino acids. The ends were cut back, 0 bases at V and 5 bases at J, with 13 bases in the middle. CDR3 nucleotide sequence: TGCGCCAGCAGCCAAGATTTCCGGGGTGGGACTGAAGCTTTCTTT. It encodes CASSQDFRGGTEAFF.

CDR3 nucleotide sequence: TGTGCCAGCAGCGTATACGGAGGGGGGGTTAACACCGGGGAGCTGTTTTTT. This encodes CASSVYGGGVNTGELFF. The chain links TRBV9 to TRBJ2-2; possibly TRBD2 for D (7 bases). Looked up from germline, CDR1 is SGDLS and CDR2 is YYNGEE. The CDR3 spans 17 residues. V lost 1 base and J lost 2, with 15 bases in between.